The clone carrying this TCR beta chain was recorded only once. Its target is not known. The sample contains more than one DNA sequence encoding this CDR3. Positively selected for CCR7, the CD45RO-negative cells used as naive CD8 cells excluded terminally differentiated effector memory CD45RA+ cells. This CDR3 region has 13 residues. Germline V gene lookup returns CDR1 SGDLS and CDR2 YYNGEE. Deletions cut 0 bases from V and 4 bases from J, with 5 bases between. This record comes from a study of shared clonotypes between healthy human individuals. The authors split each subset's genomic DNA evenly across several immunoSEQ plates. An approximately 200 ng quantity of DNA, 32,000 or so T cell genomes, went into the sorted-subset replicate PCRs. The method was immunoSEQ multiplex PCR; TCRdb's version includes in-frame clones alone and lacks a portion of them. The sample has about 2,100,000 clones; 93% are singletons.

Study observations and caveats: Across subsets, estimated richness was generally greater for naive than for memory populations. The diversity represented, both genetic and in exposure history, was limited by few donors.

Specimen: naive CD8+ T cells from PBMCs. V is TRBV9 and J is TRBJ2-1; D perhaps matches TRBD2 (5 bases). The sequence was obtained from a man younger than 30 in good health. Some clones in this sample may be carry-over from other donors' samples. CDR3 sequence reads: CASSVAGYNEQFF. DNA for the CDR3: TGTGCCAGCAGCGTAGCGGGGTACAATGAGCAGTTCTTC.